Listed here is a single T cell receptor (beta chain). As yet, its antigen is unknown. Unique molecular identifiers were incorporated when the TCRbeta library was constructed. A single record per CDR3 protein comes from TCRdb applying MiXCR to the PCR reads. The sample yields 350,000 to 500,000 distinct CDR3 sequences, 43% seen once. Trimming cost V 2 bases and J 3 bases; bases outside gene matches: 4. Germline CDR1 MNHEY, CDR2 SMNVEV (reference sequence). The CDR3 is 15 amino acids. The data are from a study of T-cell reconstitution after alpha-beta-depleted transplantation in children. Study-wide results and limits: Reportedly, alpha-beta T cells present about two months post-transplant originated from several hundred expanded clones of graft origin.

Here the sequenced sample was PBMCs, taken before TCRalphabeta/CD19-depleted stem cell transplant. The source of this sequence is a girl aged 2-10 years with aplastic anemia, due to receive a stem cell transplant. The rearrangement uses TRBV27 and TRBJ2-1, with 7 nucleotides matching TRBD2. CDR3 loop: CASSLTGGYYNEQFF. The CDR3 region has the DNA TGTGCCAGCAGTTTAACCGGGGGGTACTACAATGAGCAGTTCTTC.